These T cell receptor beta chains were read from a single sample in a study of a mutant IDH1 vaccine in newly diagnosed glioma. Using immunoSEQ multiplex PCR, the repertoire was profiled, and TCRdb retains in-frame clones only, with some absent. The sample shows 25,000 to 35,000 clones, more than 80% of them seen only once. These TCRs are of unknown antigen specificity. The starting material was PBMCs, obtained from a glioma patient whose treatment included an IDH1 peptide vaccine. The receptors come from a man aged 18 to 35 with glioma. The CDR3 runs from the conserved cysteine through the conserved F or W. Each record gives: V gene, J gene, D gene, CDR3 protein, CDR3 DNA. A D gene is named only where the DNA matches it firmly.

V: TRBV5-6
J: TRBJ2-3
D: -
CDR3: CASSLWEAPDTQYF
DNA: TGTGCCAGCAGCTTGTGGGAGGCCCCAGATACGCAGTATTTT

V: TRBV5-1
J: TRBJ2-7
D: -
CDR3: CASRGLASYEQYF
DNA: TGCGCCAGCAGGGGACTCGCCTCCTACGAGCAGTACTTC

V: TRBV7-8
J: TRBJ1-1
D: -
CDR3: CASSLGNLPTEAFF
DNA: TGTGCCAGCAGTTTAGGGAATCTCCCCACTGAAGCTTTCTTT

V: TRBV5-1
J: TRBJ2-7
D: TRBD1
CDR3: CASSVDRAAGEQYF
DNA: TGCGCCAGCAGCGTGGACAGGGCCGCGGGGGAGCAGTACTTC

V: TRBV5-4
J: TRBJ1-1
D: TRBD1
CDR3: CASSWGGTATEAFF
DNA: TGTGCCAGCAGCTGGGGGGGGACAGCCACTGAAGCTTTCTTT

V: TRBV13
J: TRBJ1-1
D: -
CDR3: CASSLGLSGTEAFF
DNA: TGTGCCAGCAGCTTAGGCCTAAGTGGCACTGAAGCTTTCTTT

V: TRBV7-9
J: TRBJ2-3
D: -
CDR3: CASSPGVLSTDTQYF
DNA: TGTGCCAGCAGCCCTGGCGTACTTAGCACAGATACGCAGTATTTT

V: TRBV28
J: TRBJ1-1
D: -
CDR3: CASSLSSMGEAFF
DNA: TGTGCCAGCAGTTTATCGTCAATGGGTGAAGCTTTCTTT

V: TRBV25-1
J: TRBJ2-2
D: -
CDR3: CASSSPLAANTGELFF
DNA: TGTGCCAGCAGCTCCCCCCTGGCAGCGAACACCGGGGAGCTGTTTTTT

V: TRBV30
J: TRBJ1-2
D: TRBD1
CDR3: CAWSESGGYGYTF
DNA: TGTGCCTGGAGCGAATCAGGGGGTTATGGCTACACCTTC

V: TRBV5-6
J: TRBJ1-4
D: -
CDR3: CASSFVGTEEKLFF
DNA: TGTGCCAGCAGCTTTGTTGGGACTGAGGAAAAACTGTTTTTT

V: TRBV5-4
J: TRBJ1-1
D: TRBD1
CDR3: CASSLAGSGTGNTEAFF
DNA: TGTGCCAGCAGCTTGGCCGGTTCCGGGACAGGGAACACTGAAGCTTTCTTT

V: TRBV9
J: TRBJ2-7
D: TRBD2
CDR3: CASSPLAGGGYEQYF
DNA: TGTGCCAGCAGCCCACTAGCGGGAGGAGGCTACGAGCAGTACTTC

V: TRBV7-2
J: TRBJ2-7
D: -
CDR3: CASSLVSGYSYEQYF
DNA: TGTGCCAGCAGCTTAGTCAGCGGGTACTCCTACGAGCAGTACTTC

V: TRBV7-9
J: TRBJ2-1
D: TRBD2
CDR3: CASSSGLAGLGDEQFF
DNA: TGTGCCAGCAGCTCCGGACTAGCGGGATTGGGAGATGAGCAGTTCTTC

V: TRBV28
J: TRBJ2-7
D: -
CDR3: CASSLGEGVPYEQYF
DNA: TGTGCCAGCAGTTTAGGGGAAGGAGTACCCTACGAGCAGTACTTC

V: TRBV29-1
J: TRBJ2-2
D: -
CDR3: CSVGGFNTGELFF
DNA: TGCAGCGTAGGCGGTTTTAACACCGGGGAGCTGTTTTTT

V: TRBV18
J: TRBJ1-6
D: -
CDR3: CASSPNPGAFSSPLHF
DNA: TGTGCCAGCTCACCAAACCCGGGGGCATTCAGTTCACCCCTCCACTTT

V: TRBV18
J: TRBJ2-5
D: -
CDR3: CASSPGETQYF
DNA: TGTGCCAGCTCACCGGGGGAGACCCAGTACTTC

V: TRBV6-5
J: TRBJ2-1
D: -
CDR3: CASSSIILNEQFF
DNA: TGTGCCAGCAGTTCCATAATCCTCAATGAGCAGTTCTTC

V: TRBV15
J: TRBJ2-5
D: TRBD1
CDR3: CASWGQGEETQYF
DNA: TGTGCCTCCTGGGGGCAGGGGGAAGAGACCCAGTACTTC

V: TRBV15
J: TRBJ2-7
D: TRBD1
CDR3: CATSFGTGVYEQYF
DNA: TGTGCCACCAGCTTCGGGACAGGGGTTTACGAGCAGTACTTC